This TCR beta chain was profiled in a study of graft-versus-host responses after intestinal transplantation (dated by TCRdb to the early 2020s). Study-level background: The transplants that recipients received were multivisceral, liver-intestinal, or isolated intestinal. After intestinal transplantation, graft-versus-host and host-versus-graft alloreactive T cell clones in the graft, circulation and bone marrow were tracked using bulk TCR-beta CDR3 sequencing. Donor T cell macrochimerism was defined as a peak of at least 4% donor T cells among recipient peripheral blood mononuclear cells. Samples from a few later patients were sequenced in-house on an Illumina MiSeq with MiXCR processing rather than by the commercial service. Every recipient was given anti-thymocyte globulin induction, followed by 2 to 4 years of maintenance tacrolimus and steroids. A cohort of some 24 intestinal transplant recipients, including one retransplant, was enrolled, and a few patients lacking pretransplant specimens were excluded. To identify alloreactive clones, pre-transplant mixed lymphocyte reaction products were sequenced and then compared with unstimulated pre-transplant donor and recipient T cells. The paper's findings and limits, for the study overall: The relatively low number and heterogeneity of intestinal transplant patients limited the conclusions. GvH clones were found in recipient bone marrow, and some of the GvH clones appeared earlier in ileal mucosa or blood, which is consistent with an intestinal mucosal origin. Patients with donor T cell macrochimerism had high GvH to HvG T cell clonal ratios in their allografts. Peak levels of circulating GvH clones were associated with declines in HvG clones early after transplant.

This specimen's time point label, per the study, means: cells obtained before transplantation from donor or recipient. CD3+CD4+ and CD3+CD8+ populations were FACS-sorted from unstimulated pre-transplant donor and recipient cells taken from spleen or lymph nodes. The library relied on the immunoSEQ multiplex PCR assay. For most patients, genomic DNA was isolated using the Qiagen DNeasy Blood and Tissue Kit and was shipped frozen to Adaptive Biotechnologies for TCR sequencing. For most patients, genomic DNA was subjected to high-throughput TCR-beta CDR3 sequencing by Adaptive Biotechnologies. The original methods were these. TCR sequencing data were retrieved from Adaptive's ImmunoSEQ software for around 19 patients, whereas a few other patients were processed with MiXCR and VDJtools. To correct CD4 versus CD8 sorting errors, sequences present in both subsets at a frequency ratio below 5:1 were removed. CDR3 nucleotide sequences shared by donor and recipient were removed because the origin of these sequences could not be assigned. Alloreactive clones required at least 2-fold expansion over unstimulated cells and minimum CFSE-low frequency of 0.002% (template counts) or 0.001% (read counts). Clones were considered mappable if detected in sequenced pre-transplant spleen, lymph node, or MLR CFSE-low populations of the donor or recipient. Cumulative frequency of alloreactive clones was calculated as a percentage of all sequences weighted by copy number. The clones in this table, taken by TCRdb from immuneACCESS, are in-frame only. Not every clone is retained; where verified, under half of the shortfall comes from an unresolved V gene, and the cause of the rest is unknown. Clone size and V and J calls were adopted from that table, with D and trimming inferred from the DNA. Counted in this sample were some 140,000 clones; 85% to 95% of them appeared once. Roughly 0.19% of the sample is taken by the ten largest.

The CDR3 measures 18 amino acids from cysteine to phenylalanine. The kept DNA is CDR3 alone, 54 bases in frame from the first base. Trimming removed 4 bases from V and 7 bases from J; the gene matches leave 14 bases unexplained. The germline V gene yields MDHEN for CDR1 and SYDVKM for CDR2. As for this clone: Its antigen is still unknown. Base qualities are not at hand, and no much larger clone is one base apart.

The rearranged segments are TRBV28 and TRBJ2-4; 12 middle bases align to TRBD2. The starting material was unstimulated CD4+ T cells sorted from spleen or lymph node cells, obtained before intestinal transplant. The receptor comes from a human donor who received an intestinal transplant. The CDR3 is CASSSIRLAGAGLNIQYF. The nucleotide sequence is TGTGCCAGCAGTTCGATAAGACTAGCGGGAGCAGGATTGAACATTCAGTACTTC.